This record covers a single T cell receptor beta chain. This entry belongs to a study of breast tumors, draining lymph nodes, adjacent tissues. CDR1 and CDR2 (germline): SGHVS, FNYEAQ. The CDR3 is made up of 16 amino acids. The V and J ends lost 5 bases and 0 bases, in that order; junction bases with no gene match: 9. Via MiXCR, TCRdb re-called the multiplex PCR reads, giving one row per CDR3 protein. Among under 250,000 distinct CDR3 sequences listed, approximately 29% were seen once. The lymph nodes were axillary draining lymph nodes from breast cancer patients. This rearrangement joins TRBV7-6 to TRBJ1-1, with 7 bases aligning to TRBD1. The specimen sequenced was axillary lymph node tissue. The receptor was derived from a female donor with breast cancer. Some clones in this sample may be carry-over from other donors' samples. The CDR3 here is CASSREPGQLNTEAFF. The CDR3 DNA is TGTGCCAGCAGCCGCGAACCGGGACAGTTGAACACTGAAGCTTTCTTT.